The 10 T cell receptor beta chains below come from one sample, sequenced in a study of blood T cell repertoires in COVID-19. The method was immunoSEQ multiplex PCR; TCRdb's version includes in-frame clones alone and lacks a portion of them. The sample contains approximately 170,000 clones, approximately 83% of which appear only once. Input material: peripheral blood. The receptor source for this set is a man in his forties or fifties with active or convalescent COVID-19.

The gene calls are TRBV29-1 and TRBJ2-7, with D perhaps matching TRBD1 (6 bases). The V gene's germline CDR1 is SQVTM and CDR2 ANQGSEA. The CDR3 extends over 12 amino acids. V lost 3 bases and J 2 bases, leaving 8 bases between the germline ends. The CDR3 coding sequence is TGCAGCGTTGACGGGACAACCTACGAGCAGTACTTC. Its translation: CSVDGTTYEQYF.

This chain connects TRBV18 to TRBJ2-7; TRBD1 aligns across 11 bases. Germline V lookup: CDR1 KGHSH, CDR2 LQKENI. The CDR3 is 15 residues long. Trimming cost V 6 bases and J 4 bases; bases outside gene matches: 8. This chain's CDR3 is CASSQNRDRGYEQYF. The CDR3 region has the DNA TGTGCCAGCTCTCAAAACCGGGACAGGGGGTACGAGCAGTACTTC.

This clone was found once. V is TRBV21-1 and J is TRBJ1-1. TRBV21-1 is a recognized pseudogene. This CDR3 comprises 14 residues. CDR3 region: CASSNPYAVTEAFF. CDR3 bases: TGTGCCAGCAGCAATCCGTACGCGGTCACTGAAGCTTTCTTT.

The gene calls are TRBV24-1 and TRBJ1-5; 7 bases are shared with TRBD1. V was clipped by 4 bases and J by 2 bases; unmatched bases: 1. CDR3 length equals 14 residues. Germline V gives CDR1 KGHDR, CDR2 SFDVKD. The CDR3 is CATSEGGGNQPQHF. The CDR3 bases are TGTGCCACCAGTGAAGGGGGCGGCAATCAGCCCCAGCATTTT.

The genes are TRBV18 and TRBJ1-4; possibly TRBD1 for D (6 bases). Germline values: CDR1 KGHSH, CDR2 LQKENI. V shed 3 bases and J shed 0 bases, with 11 bases lying between them. CDR3 length: 16 amino acids. CDR3 sequence: CASSPPRGTTNEKLFF. In DNA form, the CDR3 reads TGTGCCAGCTCACCCCCGAGGGGGACAACTAATGAAAAACTGTTTTTT.

The rearrangement links TRBV10-2 to TRBJ2-3; 9 nucleotides align to TRBD1. Trimming removed 7 bases from V and 3 bases from J; junction bases left unmatched: 5. The CDR3 sequence is 14 residues long. Germline V gene lookup returns CDR1 WSHSY and CDR2 SAAADI. CDR3 in amino acids: CASILGQGTDTQYF. In nucleotides, the CDR3 is TGCGCCAGCATCCTGGGACAGGGAACAGATACGCAGTATTTT.

The genes are TRBV5-1 and TRBJ1-6; 10 nucleotides match TRBD1. V was pared by 4 bases and J by 9 bases, with 7 bases of the junction left unmatched. The CDR3 is 15 amino acids. Looked up from germline, CDR1 is SGHRS and CDR2 is YFSETQ. The CDR3: CASSPGQGDSSPLHF. The CDR3 DNA follows: TGCGCCAGCAGCCCAGGACAGGGGGATAGTTCACCCCTCCACTTT.

This sequence joins TRBV12-5 and TRBJ1-2; 8 bases agree with TRBD1. The germline CDR1 and CDR2 sequences are LGHNT and FRNRAP. The CDR3 totals 17 residues. The trim removed 0 bases at V and 0 bases at J, leaving 6 bases unmatched. The CDR3 loop reads CASGLVQGGGANYGYTF. The CDR3 nucleotides are TGTGCTAGTGGTTTGGTACAGGGGGGGGGAGCTAACTATGGCTACACCTTC.

The rearrangement uses TRBV5-1 and TRBJ1-4; 8 bases are a match to TRBD1. Germline V CDR1 and CDR2: SGHRS, YFSETQ. Trimming took 3 bases from V and 3 from J; bases not matched to a gene: 4. This CDR3 is 15 amino acids long. In nucleotides, the CDR3 is TGCGCCAGCAGCTCCCAGGGGGCGGCTAATGAAAAACTGTTTTTT. Translated, it gives CASSSQGAANEKLFF.

The genes are TRBV11-1 and TRBJ1-1; maybe TRBD1 (5 bases). Germline CDR1 is SGHAT and CDR2 is FQDESV (reference sequence). The V and J ends lost 8 bases and 5 bases respectively, with 12 bases between them. The CDR3 extends over 12 amino acids. This CDR3 is CASDGGTTEAFF. The CDR3 DNA reads as TGTGCCAGCGACGGGGGTACGACTGAAGCTTTCTTT.